This T cell receptor (beta chain) was identified in a study of T cells in Graves' hyperthyroidism and ophthalmopathy. Overall study results and limits: A 13 V-J model separated ophthalmopathy from stable hyperthyroidism.

The source material, RNA transcripts, was used to amplify TCR beta CDR3 regions. First-round RT-PCR with HTBI primers amplified the TCR CDR3 region. One entry per CDR3 protein results from TCRdb running MiXCR on the multiplex PCR reads. The sample lists under 250,000 distinct CDR3 sequences, almost 25% seen once, with roughly 40% in the top ten. The CDR3 covers 15 residues. In germline, CDR1 is MNHNS, CDR2 SASEGT. V gave up 4 bases and J gave up 10 bases, with 23 bases separating them. In its sample, this clonotype was seen once. What it binds is not known. The V gene is TRBV6-1, the J gene TRBJ2-7, with D possibly called TRBD1 or TRBD2 (5 bases each). Material for sequencing was blood. The TCR comes from a woman in her forties with Graves' ophthalmopathy. The CDR3 loop reads CASSGPGAAIREQYF. The CDR3 nucleotides are TGTGCCAGCAGTGGGCCCGGGGCGGCCATAAGGGAACAGTACTTC.